The clone carrying this T cell receptor beta chain was counted at least ten times. The germline V gene has CDR1 SGDLS and CDR2 YYNGEE. This CDR3 has 15 residues. With V trimmed by 3 bases and J by 1 base, 5 bases remained unmatched. TCRdb re-called the 5' RACE reads with MiXCR, one entry per CDR3 protein. The sample lists some 230,000 distinct CDR3 sequences; 6.5% were seen once. The sample belongs to a study of identical twins. This sample also belongs to another study, concerning T cells expressing NK-cell markers.

Material: CD8+ T cells sorted from blood. V and J are TRBV9 and TRBJ2-3; 7 bases fit TRBD2. The source is a woman aged 18-29 years in good health. The DNA for the CDR3 is TGTGCCAGCAGCGCCCGGACTAGTGGCACAGATACGCAGTATTTT. It is translated as CASSARTSGTDTQYF.